Following are 13 T cell receptor beta chains from one sample sequenced in a study of T cell responses to AZD1222 COVID-19 vaccine. Produced via immunoSEQ multiplex PCR; TCRdb's table is partial and in-frame only. The table records 200,000 or so clones, about 87% of them present only once. Sequencing was performed on peripheral blood, taken on day 0 of MenACWY control vaccination. The receptors originated from an adult in good health.

The chain has TRBV28 and TRBJ2-6, with a possible D match to TRBD1 (6 bases). Trimming stripped 5 bases from V and 2 bases from J, with 10 bases between. The CDR3 has 15 residues. Germline V gives CDR1 MDHEN, CDR2 SYDVKM. CDR3 sequence (DNA): TGTGCCAGCAGTCTCAGGGGTACTGGGGCCAACGTCCTGACTTTC. Its translation: CASSLRGTGANVLTF.

The chain uses TRBV6-1 and TRBJ1-4; D gene ambiguous. The length of the CDR3 is 13 residues. Germline CDR1 and CDR2: MNHNS and SASEGT. The V gene lost 2 bases and the J gene lost 0 bases, with 1 base spanning the gap. The CDR3 is CASSESTNEKLFF. The CDR3 region has the DNA TGTGCCAGCAGTGAATCAACTAATGAAAAACTGTTTTTT.

This chain uses TRBV7-9 with TRBJ2-5; the D is unclear. Trimming pared 3 bases from V and 2 bases from J, leaving 13 bases between. The CDR3 consists of 15 residues. Germline values: CDR1 SEHNR, CDR2 FQNEAQ (reference sequence). This CDR3 is CASSLGMGLQETQYF. DNA of the CDR3: TGTGCCAGCAGCTTGGGCATGGGTCTTCAAGAGACCCAGTACTTC. Full variable domain (rest looked up from reference TRBV7-9 and TRBJ2-5): DTGVSQNPRHKITKRGQNVTFRCDPISEHNRLYWYRQTLGQGPEFLTYFQNEAQLEKSRLLSDRFSAERPKGSFSTLEIQRTEQGDSAMYLCASSLGMGLQETQYFGPGTRLLVL.

This clone occurred once. This CDR3 is CASSLAGGTDTQYF. In nucleotides, the CDR3 is TGTGCCAGCAGTTTAGCGGGAGGAACAGATACGCAGTATTTT. The genes are TRBV27 and TRBJ2-3; 8 bases line up with TRBD2. Losses at the gene ends were 2 bases for V and 3 bases for J; bases not matched to a gene: 1. CDR1 and CDR2 from the germline V gene are MNHEY and SMNVEV (reference sequence). CDR3 length equals 14 residues.

V and J are TRBV3-1 (or the pseudogene TRBV3-2) and TRBJ2-2, with 7 nucleotides matching TRBD1. CDR3 length: 13 amino acids. Germline CDR1 and CDR2: LGHDT and YNNKEL (reference sequence). V was pared by 6 bases and J by 6 bases, with 4 bases of the junction left unmatched. CDR3 bases: TGTGCCAGCAGACCACAGGGGTCCGGGGAGCTGTTTTTT. It encodes CASRPQGSGELFF.

The J gene is TRBJ2-1, the V gene TRBV12-5, with 9 bases that match TRBD2. V gave up 6 bases and J gave up 4 bases; unmatched junction bases: 7. This CDR3 is 15 amino acids long. Germline values: CDR1 LGHNT, CDR2 FRNRAP. CDR3 region: CASGSGTSRYNEQFF. In DNA form, the CDR3 reads TGTGCTAGTGGCTCCGGGACTAGCCGATACAATGAGCAGTTCTTC.

This clone was picked up a small number of times. The gene calls are TRBV6-4 and TRBJ1-2, with 9 bases matching TRBD1. The CDR3 spans 18 residues. Trimming at V came to 2 bases and at J to 1 base, leaving 11 bases not matched to a gene. Looked up from germline, CDR1 is MRHNA and CDR2 is SNTAGT. CDR3 residues: CASSDKDRGFSLNYGYTF. The CDR3 DNA follows: TGTGCCAGCAGTGACAAGGACAGGGGATTTTCCCTTAACTATGGCTACACCTTC.

The gene calls are TRBV2 and TRBJ2-5; weak D call: TRBD2 (5 bases). The CDR3 has 15 residues. Germline V gives CDR1 SNHLY, CDR2 FYNNEI. V was trimmed by 4 bases and J by 0 bases, leaving 12 bases between them. CDR3 DNA: TGTGCCAGCAGTGGTAGTAGCGAATACCAAGAGACCCAGTACTTC. Its translation is CASSGSSEYQETQYF.

This chain joins TRBV18 and TRBJ1-2, with a weak D call TRBD1 (6 bases). In germline, CDR1 is KGHSH, CDR2 LQKENI. Trimming cost V 3 bases and J 7 bases, with 15 bases left between them. CDR3 length: 14 amino acids. CDR3 sequence reads: CASSPRAAGVGYTF. CDR3 coding DNA: TGTGCCAGCTCACCCCGGGCGGCAGGGGTTGGCTACACCTTC.

The V gene is TRBV9, the J gene TRBJ2-7, with 13 bases fitting TRBD2. With V trimmed by 4 bases and J by 4 bases, 5 bases remained unmatched. The CDR3 has 15 residues. Per germline, CDR1 SGDLS and CDR2 YYNGEE. The CDR3 bases are TGTGCCAGCAGCATTGGGACTAGCGGGGAGTACGAGCAGTACTTC. It translates to CASSIGTSGEYEQYF.

The chain recombines TRBV2 with TRBJ2-7, with TRBD1 matching over 7 bases. The CDR3 sequence is 15 residues long. Germline V lookup: CDR1 SNHLY, CDR2 FYNNEI. V shed 4 bases, J shed 6 bases, and the junction held 12 bases outside the gene matches. The DNA of the CDR3 is TGTGCCAGCAGTGGGGAAAGGACAGGTCCCTCCGAGCAGTACTTC. It encodes CASSGERTGPSEQYF. The whole variable domain, filled in from reference TRBV2 and TRBJ2-7, reads EPEVTQTPSHQVTQMGQEVILRCVPISNHLYFYWYRQILGQKVEFLVSFYNNEISEKSEIFDDQFSVERPDGSNFTLKIRSTKLEDSAMYFCASSGERTGPSEQYFGPGTRLTVT.

The chain carries TRBV6-5 and TRBJ2-1; no clear D. V was pared by 0 bases and J by 4 bases, with 7 bases between. The germline V gene has CDR1 MNHEY and CDR2 SVGAGI. The CDR3 spans 14 residues. CDR3: CASSYSPEYNEQFF. The CDR3 DNA sequence: TGTGCCAGCAGTTACTCGCCAGAGTACAATGAGCAGTTCTTC.

The chain has TRBV4-1 and TRBJ1-6, with 8 nucleotides matching TRBD1. With 0 bases clipped from V and 16 bases from J, the junction kept 8 bases outside the gene matches. The length of the CDR3 is 14 residues. The V gene's germline CDR1 is MGHRA and CDR2 YSYEKL. CDR3 nucleotides: TGCGCCAGCAGCCAAGACCTCTACCGGGACAGGCTCCACTTT. This codes for CASSQDLYRDRLHF.